This TCR beta chain came from a study of identifying expanded T cells in peripheral blood. Only in-frame clones appear in the TCRdb table, and some are missing; sequencing was by immunoSEQ multiplex PCR. The sample gives about 110,000 clones, more than 85% of which show up once; about 16% is in the top ten. Germline assignment: CDR1 MNHNY and CDR2 SVGAGI (reference sequence). V was trimmed by 8 bases and J by 0 bases, leaving 14 bases between them. There are 15 residues in the CDR3. This receptor was obtained from a person between 18 and 75 years old in good health. V gene TRBV6-6 combines with J gene TRBJ1-5; D gene ambiguous. The specimen was blood. The CDR3 DNA reads TGTGCCAGCGGGGATGGTCTCTATAGCAATCAGCCCCAGCATTTT. Translating it yields CASGDGLYSNQPQHF.